A selection of T cell receptor beta chains follows, all from one sample in a study of blood T cell repertoires in COVID-19. TCRdb's copy holds only in-frame clones and misses some; the assay was immunoSEQ multiplex PCR. The profile covers around 140,000 clones, with 87% appearing a single time and approximately 11% taken by the ten largest. Sequencing was done on a sample of PBMCs or T cells enriched from blood (not recorded which). Receptors were obtained from a man aged 60-69 years who had recovered from COVID-19. The CDR3 runs from the conserved cysteine through the conserved F or W. A D gene is named only where the DNA matches it firmly. Where a row states a size, it is once, few, many or the class of an expanded clone; other rows omit it.

j_call d_call v_call clone_size cdr3_nt cdr3_aa
TRBJ2-7 NA TRBV7-9 NA TGTGCCAGCAGCTCCCCGGGCCGGACTGTTAAGCAGTACTTC CASSSPGRTVKQYF
TRBJ2-2 NA TRBV5-6 NA TGTGCCAGCAGCTTGGAGGGGAGGACCGGGGAGCTGTTTTTT CASSLEGRTGELFF
TRBJ2-5 TRBD1 TRBV18 NA TGTGCCAGCTCACCGGGACAGGGATGGGGTCGAGAGACCCAGTACTTC CASSPGQGWGRETQYF
TRBJ2-3 TRBD2 TRBV5-1 NA TGCGCCAGCTATATACTAGCGGGGAGCACAGATACGCAGTATTTT CASYILAGSTDTQYF
TRBJ1-4 TRBD1 TRBV28 NA TGTGCCAGCAGTTCTCAGACAGGGGCGAATGAAAAACTGTTTTTT CASSSQTGANEKLFF
TRBJ1-1 NA TRBV30 NA TGTGCCTGGAGGGGTGGGCCTCCCAGGCATACTGAAGCTTTCTTT CAWRGGPPRHTEAFF
TRBJ2-1 TRBD2 TRBV27 NA TGTGCCAGCAGTTTCTCAGCGGGAGGAATGTTCTTC CASSFSAGGMFF
TRBJ2-3 TRBD2 TRBV5-8 NA TGTGCCAGCACCCGCGGGGGGCCGATCACAGATACGCAGTATTTT CASTRGGPITDTQYF
TRBJ1-2 TRBD1 TRBV2 NA TGTGCCAGCAGGACAGGGGGCTATGGCTACACCTTC CASRTGGYGYTF
TRBJ1-1 NA TRBV7-8 NA TGTGCCAGCAGGGACGGGGGTGAAGCTTTCTTT CASRDGGEAFF
TRBJ1-2 NA TRBV5-1 NA TGCGCCAGCAACGAAGAGGGTACAGATGGCTACACCTTC CASNEEGTDGYTF
TRBJ2-7 TRBD1 TRBV7-9 NA TGTGCCAGCAGCTCCCTAGACAGGGGGAGCTTCTCCGAGCAGTACTTC CASSSLDRGSFSEQYF
TRBJ2-7 NA TRBV7-2 NA TGTGCCAGCAGCTTAGCCGCAGGGCCCACCTACGAGCAGTACTTC CASSLAAGPTYEQYF
TRBJ2-1 TRBD2 TRBV19 NA TGTGCCAGCACCGTTCTAGCGGGGTACAATGAGCAGTTCTTC CASTVLAGYNEQFF
TRBJ1-5 NA TRBV12-3/TRBV12-4 NA TGTGCCAGCAGTTGGACAGCCAATCAGCCCCAGCATTTT CASSWTANQPQHF
TRBJ2-7 NA TRBV9 NA TGTGCCAGCAGCGTAGGTGGCAGAAGCAGGTACGAGCAGTACTTC CASSVGGRSRYEQYF
TRBJ1-1 TRBD1 TRBV6-5 NA TGTGCCAGCAGTCGGACAGGGAGGGGAGCTGAAGCTTTCTTT CASSRTGRGAEAFF
TRBJ2-5 TRBD2 TRBV2 once TGTGCCAGCAGTGACCAGCGGGGGGGCCTAAGAAGAGAGACCCAGTACTTC CASSDQRGGLRRETQYF
TRBJ2-7 NA TRBV6-1 NA TGTGCCAGCAGTGAAGGTGTTCTGGCGGCCTACGAGCAGTACTTC CASSEGVLAAYEQYF
TRBJ2-7 TRBD2 TRBV20-1 NA TGCAGTGCTAGTCCGGGACTAGCGGGGGGCGAGCAGTACTTC CSASPGLAGGEQYF
TRBJ1-3 NA TRBV3-1/TRBV3-2 once TGTGCCAGCAGTCCTAGTCAGGGGAACACCATATATTTT CASSPSQGNTIYF
TRBJ2-5 NA TRBV9 once TGTGCCAGCAGCGTAGAGCAGGGAGAGACCCAGTACTTC CASSVEQGETQYF
TRBJ1-1 TRBD1 TRBV28 once TGTGCCAGCACCTTGGACAGGTACACTGAAGCTTTCTTT CASTLDRYTEAFF
TRBJ1-5 TRBD1 TRBV9 NA TGTGCCAGCAGTCTAGGACAGGGAGGCAATCAGCCCCAGCATTTT CASSLGQGGNQPQHF
TRBJ2-3 NA TRBV19 NA TGTGCCAGTAGTATAGCGGACACGGTGGGCGATACGCAGTATTTT CASSIADTVGDTQYF
TRBJ1-1 NA TRBV27 NA TGTGCCAGCAGTTTTTCACCGAGTCGCGGGGCTTTCTTT CASSFSPSRGAFF
TRBJ1-1 NA TRBV28 NA TGTGCCAGTTTCACCCTAGAGTCCACTGAAGCTTTCTTT CASFTLESTEAFF
TRBJ1-1 NA TRBV20-1 NA TGCAGTGCTAGAGGGACGGGGGGAGCTTTCTTT CSARGTGGAFF
TRBJ2-7 NA TRBV6-5 NA TGTGCCAGCAGGCTACGGACAGCCTCCTACGAGCAGTACTTC CASRLRTASYEQYF
TRBJ1-2 NA TRBV28 NA TGTGCCAGCAGTTTATTAGCTCTCCGGGGGGGTGGCTACACCTTC CASSLLALRGGGYTF
TRBJ2-7 NA TRBV14 once TGTGCCAGCAGCCACGGACTACCCCCCACCGAGCAGTACTTC CASSHGLPPTEQYF
TRBJ1-3 TRBD1 TRBV30 NA TGTGCCTGGAGTGTTGGGACAGCTGGAAACACCATATATTTT CAWSVGTAGNTIYF
TRBJ2-1 NA TRBV20-1 NA TGCAGTGCTAGTAGGCGGGGGCCCTACAATGAGCAGTTCTTC CSASRRGPYNEQFF
TRBJ2-7 TRBD1 TRBV2 NA TGTGCCAGCAGGGGGGACAGTACCTACGAGCAGTACTTC CASRGDSTYEQYF
TRBJ1-1 NA TRBV28 NA TGTGCCAGCAAGCTGAACACTGAAGCTTTCTTT CASKLNTEAFF
TRBJ1-6 NA TRBV5-1 NA TGCGCCAGCAGCCCTACAGGACCCATTTCCCCCCTCCACTTT CASSPTGPISPLHF
TRBJ1-1 NA TRBV7-9 NA TGTGCCAGCCGACAGCTCATGAACACTGAAGCTTTCTTT CASRQLMNTEAFF
TRBJ2-3 NA TRBV5-1 NA TGCGCCAGCAGCTTGCAGGAGGGGACAGATACGCAGTATTTT CASSLQEGTDTQYF
TRBJ2-7 TRBD2 TRBV4-2 few TGTGCCAGCAGCCAAGATACGGGGGAGGGCGAGCAGTACTTC CASSQDTGEGEQYF
TRBJ2-4 NA TRBV21-1 NA TGTGCCAGCACCAAGTTGGAGGGCGGCAAAAACATTCAGTACTTC CASTKLEGGKNIQYF
TRBJ2-2 NA TRBV3-1/TRBV3-2 NA TGTGCCAGCAGCCAAGATCCGGGGACCGGGGAGCTGTTTTTT CASSQDPGTGELFF
TRBJ1-5 TRBD1 TRBV5-1 NA TGCGCCAGCAGCGAGACAGGGGGTGATCAGCCCCAGCATTTT CASSETGGDQPQHF
TRBJ2-1 TRBD2 TRBV5-4 NA TGTGCCAGCAGCCCGGGACTAGCGGGAAACAATGAGCAGTTCTTC CASSPGLAGNNEQFF
TRBJ1-4 TRBD1 TRBV19 NA TGTGCCAGTAGTATCTCGGACAGGGGGCTTGAAAAACTGTTTTTT CASSISDRGLEKLFF
TRBJ1-2 NA TRBV4-1 NA TGCGCCAGCAGCCAAGCAGGGAGGTCGATCTATGGCTACACCTTC CASSQAGRSIYGYTF
TRBJ1-2 NA TRBV12-3/TRBV12-4 NA TGTGCCAGCAGCCCTCTCCCCTATGGCTACACCTTC CASSPLPYGYTF
TRBJ2-5 TRBD1 TRBV10-1 NA TGCGCCAGCAGCGGGACAGCCGGGGAGACCCAGTACTTC CASSGTAGETQYF
TRBJ1-2 NA TRBV19 NA TGTGCCAGTAGAATCGATGGGGGGGTGAACGGCTATGGCTACACCTTC CASRIDGGVNGYGYTF
TRBJ2-7 NA TRBV18 NA TGTGCCAGCTCACCAGCGGGGTTGGAGCAGTACTTC CASSPAGLEQYF
TRBJ1-2 NA TRBV7-3 NA TGTGCCAGCAGCTTAATAACAGGGTGGGGCTATGGCTACACCTTC CASSLITGWGYGYTF